The next 10 T cell receptor beta chains were all read from a single sample in a study of blood T cell repertoires in COVID-19. Here immunoSEQ multiplex PCR was the method, and the copy in TCRdb shows in-frame clones only, minus some. Of more than 250,000 clones detected, roughly 91% appear once; the ten largest clones hold 1%. The sequenced material came from peripheral blood. Receptor source: a man in his fifties or sixties with active or convalescent COVID-19.

The J gene is TRBJ1-4, the V gene TRBV28; perhaps TRBD1 as D (5 bases). The germline gives CDR1 MDHEN, CDR2 SYDVKM. This CDR3 has 14 amino acids. With 6 bases removed from V and 6 bases from J, the gap between germline ends came to 14 bases. CDR3 coding DNA: TGTGCCAGCAGACTTGCAGGGTTTGATGAAAAACTGTTTTTT. Translating it yields CASRLAGFDEKLFF.

This chain uses TRBV10-1 with TRBJ1-5; D might be TRBD1 (6 bases). Trimming removed 6 bases at V and 7 bases at J, with 16 bases between. Per the germline V gene, CDR1 is WNHNN and CDR2 is SYGVQD (reference sequence). CDR3 length: 14 amino acids. Here the CDR3 DNA reads TGCGCCAGCAGGGGGGCGCTGAGCTCCCAGCCCCAGCATTTT. As protein: CASRGALSSQPQHF.

V and J are TRBV7-2 and TRBJ1-2, with D hard to call. The CDR3 loop spans 14 amino acids. Germline CDR1 reads SGHTA; CDR2 reads FQGNSA. With 1 base removed from V and 7 bases from J, the gap between germline ends came to 13 bases. The CDR3 sequence: CASSLGGQGSGYTF. CDR3 nucleotide sequence: TGTGCCAGCAGCTTAGGTGGGCAAGGATCTGGCTACACCTTC.

The CDR3 here is CASSQNGQGYGYTF. DNA of the CDR3: TGTGCCAGCAGCCAAAACGGACAGGGCTATGGCTACACCTTC. The gene calls are TRBV2 and TRBJ1-2; 8 positions agree with TRBD1. The CDR3 loop spans 14 amino acids. The trim removed 6 bases at V and 4 bases at J, leaving 7 bases unmatched. CDR1 and CDR2 (germline): SNHLY, FYNNEI. The full variable domain, its missing parts supplied by reference TRBV2 and TRBJ1-2, is EPEVTQTPSHQVTQMGQEVILRCVPISNHLYFYWYRQILGQKVEFLVSFYNNEISEKSEIFDDQFSVERPDGSNFTLKIRSTKLEDSAMYFCASSQNGQGYGYTFGSGTRLTVV.

To note about this clone: This sample includes further DNA sequences coding for the same CDR3. V usage is TRBV6-2 or TRBV6-3 and J usage is TRBJ1-5; D gene ambiguous. V was cut by 2 bases and J by 2 bases, with 10 bases left in between. CDR1 and CDR2 from the germline V gene are MNHEY and SVGEGT. This CDR3 is 15 amino acids long. This chain's CDR3 is CASSYRGDGNQPQHF. The CDR3 DNA sequence: TGTGCCAGCAGTTACCGAGGTGACGGCAATCAGCCCCAGCATTTT.

CDR3 DNA sequence: TGTGCCAGCAGCCGGGACTTTTCCTACGAGCAGTACTTC. Protein product: CASSRDFSYEQYF. V and J are TRBV27 and TRBJ2-7, with D possibly TRBD2 on 6 matching bases. V gave up 6 bases and J gave up 1 base, with 10 bases separating them. The CDR3 extends over 13 amino acids. Per the germline V gene, CDR1 is MNHEY and CDR2 is SMNVEV (reference sequence).

This chain links TRBV28 with TRBJ1-2; D is unresolved. In germline, CDR1 is MDHEN, CDR2 SYDVKM. Trimming stripped 9 bases from V and 0 bases from J, with 8 bases between. CDR3 length equals 12 residues. The CDR3 loop is CASADSNYGYTF. CDR3 coding DNA: TGTGCCAGTGCGGACTCTAACTATGGCTACACCTTC.

The chain joins TRBV20-1 to TRBJ2-1; D unclear. Germline CDR1 is DFQATT and CDR2 is SNEGSKA (reference sequence). V was shortened by 5 bases and J by 6 bases, with 8 bases between the two germline ends. The CDR3 is 11 amino acids. DNA of the CDR3: TGCAGTGCTCCCTTCTTCAATGAGCAGTTCTTC. Amino acid sequence: CSAPFFNEQFF.

The rearrangement links TRBV28 to TRBJ1-2; possibly TRBD1 for D (5 bases). The CDR3 has 15 amino acids. Germline CDR1 is MDHEN and CDR2 is SYDVKM. V lost 0 bases to trimming and J lost 3 bases, with 11 bases between them. CDR3 sequence: CASSLWGGIDYGYTF. CDR3 nucleotides: TGTGCCAGCAGTTTATGGGGGGGAATCGACTATGGCTACACCTTC.

This rearrangement joins TRBV5-3 to TRBJ1-2, with a possible D match to TRBD1 (5 bases). TRBV5-3 falls under the ORF class, with uncertain function. The CDR3 is 14 residues long. V lost 2 bases and J lost 6, with 14 bases in between. DNA of the CDR3: TGTGCCAGAAGCTTAAAGGGGCTGAGTCATGGCTACACCTTC. It translates to CARSLKGLSHGYTF.